The rows below give T cell receptor beta chains drawn from one sample of a study of blood T cell repertoires in COVID-19. Using immunoSEQ multiplex PCR, the repertoire was profiled, and TCRdb retains in-frame clones only, with some absent. The table includes roughly 150,000 clones, roughly 81% detected once. The sample taken for sequencing was peripheral blood. The source is a woman in her forties or fifties with COVID-19, enrolled during active disease. The CDR3 runs from the conserved cysteine through the conserved F or W. D genes are given only for firm matches. Size is stated for part of the rows, as once, few or many counts, or as a class when the clone is expanded.

j_call: TRBJ1-6; clone_size: -; v_call: TRBV10-2; d_call: TRBD1; cdr3_aa: CASSDRDRLSPLHF; cdr3_nt: TGCGCCAGCAGTGACCGGGACAGGCTTTCACCCCTCCACTTT
j_call: TRBJ1-2; clone_size: -; v_call: TRBV19; d_call: TRBD1; cdr3_aa: CASMRTGDGYTF; cdr3_nt: TGTGCCAGTATGCGGACAGGGGATGGCTACACCTTC
j_call: TRBJ2-7; clone_size: -; v_call: TRBV5-1; d_call: -; cdr3_aa: CASSVGKGLTRPAYEQYF; cdr3_nt: TGCGCCAGCAGCGTTGGGAAGGGACTCACTCGCCCAGCCTACGAGCAGTACTTC
j_call: TRBJ2-7; clone_size: -; v_call: TRBV11-3; d_call: TRBD2; cdr3_aa: CASSPGRGFSYEQYF; cdr3_nt: TGTGCCAGCAGCCCAGGGAGGGGCTTCTCCTACGAGCAGTACTTC
j_call: TRBJ1-1; clone_size: -; v_call: TRBV29-1; d_call: -; cdr3_aa: CSVELTGWGNTEAFF; cdr3_nt: TGCAGCGTTGAGTTAACAGGGTGGGGGAACACTGAAGCTTTCTTT
j_call: TRBJ2-7; clone_size: -; v_call: TRBV6-2/TRBV6-3; d_call: -; cdr3_aa: CASSPLSGTPAYEQYF; cdr3_nt: TGTGCCAGCAGCCCTTTATCCGGGACACCGGCCTACGAGCAGTACTTC
j_call: TRBJ2-2; clone_size: -; v_call: TRBV9; d_call: TRBD1; cdr3_aa: CASSESARQGSGELFF; cdr3_nt: TGTGCCAGCAGCGAATCCGCAAGACAGGGGTCCGGGGAGCTGTTTTTT
j_call: TRBJ1-1; clone_size: few; v_call: TRBV2; d_call: -; cdr3_aa: CASRGERNTEAFF; cdr3_nt: TGTGCCAGCAGAGGAGAGAGGAACACTGAAGCTTTCTTT
j_call: TRBJ2-3; clone_size: once; v_call: TRBV13; d_call: TRBD2; cdr3_aa: CASSLTSGVGDTQYF; cdr3_nt: TGTGCCAGCAGCTTAACTAGCGGGGTAGGAGATACGCAGTATTTT
j_call: TRBJ2-1; clone_size: -; v_call: TRBV7-2; d_call: TRBD2; cdr3_aa: CASSLISRGGPNNEQFF; cdr3_nt: TGTGCCAGCAGCTTAATATCTCGCGGGGGGCCAAACAATGAGCAGTTCTTC
j_call: TRBJ1-1; clone_size: -; v_call: TRBV5-1; d_call: -; cdr3_aa: CASSTWGGLTEAFF; cdr3_nt: TGCGCCAGCAGCACGTGGGGCGGCCTCACTGAAGCTTTCTTT
j_call: TRBJ1-6; clone_size: -; v_call: TRBV5-1; d_call: TRBD1; cdr3_aa: CASSLQGADNSPLHF; cdr3_nt: TGCGCCAGCAGCTTACAGGGGGCAGACAATTCACCCCTCCACTTT
j_call: TRBJ2-7; clone_size: -; v_call: TRBV30; d_call: TRBD1; cdr3_aa: CAWSGWDRGLFSYEQYF; cdr3_nt: TGTGCCTGGAGTGGGTGGGACAGGGGGCTCTTTTCCTACGAGCAGTACTTC
j_call: TRBJ1-2; clone_size: -; v_call: TRBV14; d_call: -; cdr3_aa: CASSHGQTYGYTF; cdr3_nt: TGTGCCAGCAGCCATGGGCAGACATATGGCTACACCTTC
j_call: TRBJ2-7; clone_size: -; v_call: TRBV5-1; d_call: -; cdr3_aa: CASSDSSYEQYF; cdr3_nt: TGCGCCAGCAGCGACAGCTCCTACGAGCAGTACTTC
j_call: TRBJ2-5; clone_size: -; v_call: TRBV25-1; d_call: -; cdr3_aa: CASSATRGAGEETQYF; cdr3_nt: TGTGCCAGCAGTGCGACCAGGGGCGCAGGAGAAGAGACCCAGTACTTC
j_call: TRBJ2-1; clone_size: -; v_call: TRBV6-2/TRBV6-3; d_call: -; cdr3_aa: CASSGGGLPEIYEQFF; cdr3_nt: TGTGCCAGCAGTGGGGGTGGACTACCGGAAATTTATGAGCAGTTCTTC
j_call: TRBJ2-7; clone_size: -; v_call: TRBV6-1; d_call: -; cdr3_aa: CASSEVGRGYEQYF; cdr3_nt: TGTGCCAGCAGTGAAGTTGGCAGGGGCTACGAGCAGTACTTC
j_call: TRBJ1-1; clone_size: -; v_call: TRBV28; d_call: TRBD1; cdr3_aa: CASAGTGGENTEAFF; cdr3_nt: TGTGCCAGCGCCGGGACAGGGGGCGAAAATACTGAAGCTTTCTTT
j_call: TRBJ2-2; clone_size: -; v_call: TRBV7-3; d_call: -; cdr3_aa: CASRSGQTTGELFF; cdr3_nt: TGTGCCAGCAGATCAGGGCAAACCACCGGGGAGCTGTTTTTT
j_call: TRBJ2-7; clone_size: -; v_call: TRBV21-1; d_call: -; cdr3_aa: CASRRLAGGRLCYEQYF; cdr3_nt: TGTGCCAGCAGAAGACTAGCGGGGGGGCGGCTATGTTACGAGCAGTACTTC
j_call: TRBJ2-5; clone_size: -; v_call: TRBV7-2; d_call: -; cdr3_aa: CASSRDYFQETQYF; cdr3_nt: TGTGCCAGCAGCAGAGACTATTTCCAAGAGACCCAGTACTTC
j_call: TRBJ2-3; clone_size: -; v_call: TRBV19; d_call: TRBD2; cdr3_aa: CASGMRGGTDTQYF; cdr3_nt: TGTGCCAGTGGTATGCGGGGGGGCACAGATACGCAGTATTTT
j_call: TRBJ1-2; clone_size: -; v_call: TRBV7-3; d_call: -; cdr3_aa: CASSAGSNYGYTF; cdr3_nt: TGTGCCAGCAGCGCCGGGTCTAACTATGGCTACACCTTC
j_call: TRBJ1-2; clone_size: -; v_call: TRBV7-2; d_call: -; cdr3_aa: CASSLYMASNGYTF; cdr3_nt: TGTGCCAGCAGCTTATATATGGCCTCCAATGGCTACACCTTC
j_call: TRBJ1-2; clone_size: -; v_call: TRBV5-5; d_call: TRBD1; cdr3_aa: CASSLIQGIGGYTF; cdr3_nt: TGTGCCAGCAGCTTGATACAGGGGATCGGTGGCTACACCTTC
j_call: TRBJ1-1; clone_size: -; v_call: TRBV10-1; d_call: -; cdr3_aa: CASSLNAGAEAFF; cdr3_nt: TGCGCCAGCAGTTTAAACGCTGGGGCGGAAGCTTTCTTT
j_call: TRBJ1-5; clone_size: -; v_call: TRBV2; d_call: -; cdr3_aa: CASRPNTFSNQPQHF; cdr3_nt: TGTGCCAGCAGACCCAACACGTTTAGCAATCAGCCCCAGCATTTT
j_call: TRBJ1-2; clone_size: -; v_call: TRBV2; d_call: TRBD1; cdr3_aa: CASSLDRGFSGYTF; cdr3_nt: TGTGCCAGCAGCCTGGACAGGGGCTTCTCTGGCTACACCTTC
j_call: TRBJ2-5; clone_size: once; v_call: TRBV7-3; d_call: -; cdr3_aa: CASSATPQETQYF; cdr3_nt: TGTGCCAGCAGCGCTACCCCCCAAGAGACCCAGTACTTC
j_call: TRBJ2-7; clone_size: few; v_call: TRBV6-6; d_call: -; cdr3_aa: CASSLVQGGYEQYF; cdr3_nt: TGTGCCAGCAGTCTGGTCCAGGGGGGATACGAGCAGTACTTC
j_call: TRBJ1-2; clone_size: -; v_call: TRBV6-1; d_call: TRBD1; cdr3_aa: CASSEDRRRGYTF; cdr3_nt: TGTGCCAGCAGTGAGGACAGGCGGAGGGGCTACACCTTC
j_call: TRBJ2-3; clone_size: -; v_call: TRBV24-1; d_call: -; cdr3_aa: CATSDLLPGITDTQYF; cdr3_nt: TGTGCCACCAGTGATTTGCTTCCGGGGATCACAGATACGCAGTATTTT
j_call: TRBJ2-3; clone_size: -; v_call: TRBV19; d_call: -; cdr3_aa: CASSIESSSAQRASTDTQYF; cdr3_nt: TGTGCCAGTAGTATAGAGAGTAGCTCGGCGCAGAGAGCTAGCACAGATACGCAGTATTTT
j_call: TRBJ2-7; clone_size: -; v_call: TRBV5-6; d_call: -; cdr3_aa: CASSGHSYEQYF; cdr3_nt: TGTGCCAGCAGCGGCCATTCCTACGAGCAGTACTTC
j_call: TRBJ2-1; clone_size: -; v_call: TRBV2; d_call: -; cdr3_aa: CASSPELTYNEQFF; cdr3_nt: TGTGCCAGCAGTCCGGAGCTAACCTACAATGAGCAGTTCTTC
j_call: TRBJ2-2; clone_size: few; v_call: TRBV7-9; d_call: -; cdr3_aa: CASSSHGGGANGELFF; cdr3_nt: TGTGCCAGCAGCTCTCATGGAGGGGGCGCTAACGGGGAGCTGTTTTTT
j_call: TRBJ2-7; clone_size: -; v_call: TRBV24-1; d_call: -; cdr3_aa: CATSDSWHPGEQYF; cdr3_nt: TGTGCCACCAGTGATTCTTGGCATCCGGGGGAGCAGTACTTC
j_call: TRBJ2-7; clone_size: -; v_call: TRBV2; d_call: -; cdr3_aa: CASRRSGLTYEQYF; cdr3_nt: TGTGCCAGCAGGCGTTCGGGACTGACCTACGAGCAGTACTTC
j_call: TRBJ2-1; clone_size: -; v_call: TRBV29-1; d_call: TRBD1; cdr3_aa: CSMKDRGGYNEQFF; cdr3_nt: TGCAGCATGAAGGACAGGGGGGGATACAATGAGCAGTTCTTC
j_call: TRBJ2-7; clone_size: -; v_call: TRBV10-3; d_call: TRBD2; cdr3_aa: CAVSSGGAEQYF; cdr3_nt: TGTGCCGTTTCTAGCGGGGGGGCTGAGCAGTACTTC
j_call: TRBJ2-2; clone_size: -; v_call: TRBV4-2; d_call: -; cdr3_aa: CASSQDLTGDYTGELFF; cdr3_nt: TGTGCCAGCAGCCAAGATTTGACGGGGGACTACACCGGGGAGCTGTTTTTT
j_call: TRBJ2-7; clone_size: -; v_call: TRBV11-1; d_call: TRBD1; cdr3_aa: CASSLNTGGRYEQYF; cdr3_nt: TGTGCCAGCAGCCTAAACACAGGGGGCAGGTACGAGCAGTACTTC
j_call: TRBJ2-5; clone_size: -; v_call: TRBV7-3; d_call: TRBD2; cdr3_aa: CASSPHGTSGGRETQYF; cdr3_nt: TGTGCCAGCAGCCCCCATGGGACTAGCGGGGGCCGGGAGACCCAGTACTTC
j_call: TRBJ2-5; clone_size: -; v_call: TRBV10-3; d_call: -; cdr3_aa: CAISVNYQETQYF; cdr3_nt: TGTGCCATCAGTGTTAACTACCAAGAGACCCAGTACTTC
j_call: TRBJ2-3; clone_size: -; v_call: TRBV9; d_call: -; cdr3_aa: CASSVGGHGTDTQYF; cdr3_nt: TGTGCCAGCAGCGTTGGGGGACATGGCACAGATACGCAGTATTTT
j_call: TRBJ2-7; clone_size: -; v_call: TRBV5-1; d_call: TRBD1; cdr3_aa: CASSGSGTGIYEQYF; cdr3_nt: TGCGCCAGCAGCGGATCCGGGACAGGGATTTACGAGCAGTACTTC
j_call: TRBJ2-5; clone_size: once; v_call: TRBV12-3/TRBV12-4; d_call: TRBD2; cdr3_aa: CASLAGLQETQYF; cdr3_nt: TGTGCCAGCTTAGCGGGGTTACAAGAGACCCAGTACTTC
j_call: TRBJ2-7; clone_size: -; v_call: TRBV5-6; d_call: TRBD1; cdr3_aa: CASSPWTGGSEQYF; cdr3_nt: TGTGCCAGCAGCCCGTGGACAGGGGGCAGCGAGCAGTACTTC
j_call: TRBJ1-1; clone_size: once; v_call: TRBV29-1; d_call: TRBD1; cdr3_aa: CSARGQAMPEAFF; cdr3_nt: TGCAGCGCTCGGGGACAGGCGATGCCTGAAGCTTTCTTT
j_call: TRBJ2-5; clone_size: -; v_call: TRBV19; d_call: -; cdr3_aa: CASSIFSGWETQYF; cdr3_nt: TGTGCCAGTAGTATATTTTCCGGTTGGGAGACCCAGTACTTC
j_call: TRBJ2-3; clone_size: -; v_call: TRBV7-3; d_call: TRBD2; cdr3_aa: CASSLSGTSGGPSTDTQYF; cdr3_nt: TGTGCCAGCAGCTTATCAGGGACTAGCGGGGGACCCAGCACAGATACGCAGTATTTT
j_call: TRBJ2-5; clone_size: once; v_call: TRBV7-3; d_call: -; cdr3_aa: CASSPGYLQETQYF; cdr3_nt: TGTGCCAGCAGCCCCGGGTACCTCCAAGAGACCCAGTACTTC